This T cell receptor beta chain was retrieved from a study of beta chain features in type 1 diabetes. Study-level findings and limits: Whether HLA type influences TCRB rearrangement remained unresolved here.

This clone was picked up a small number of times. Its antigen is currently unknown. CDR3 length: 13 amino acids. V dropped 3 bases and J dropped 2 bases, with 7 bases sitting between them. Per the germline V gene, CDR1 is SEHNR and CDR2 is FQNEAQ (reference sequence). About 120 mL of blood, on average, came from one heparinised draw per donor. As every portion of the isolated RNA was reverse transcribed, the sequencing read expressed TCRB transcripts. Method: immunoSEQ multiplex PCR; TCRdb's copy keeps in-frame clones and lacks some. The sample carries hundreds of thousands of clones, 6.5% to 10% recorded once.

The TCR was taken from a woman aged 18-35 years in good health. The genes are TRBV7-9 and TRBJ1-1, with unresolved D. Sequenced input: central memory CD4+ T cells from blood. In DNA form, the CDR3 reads TGTGCCAGCAGCTTTGACTCAAACACTGAAGCTTTCTTT. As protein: CASSFDSNTEAFF.